A selection of T cell receptor beta chains follows, all from one sample in a study of blood T cell repertoires in COVID-19. The protocol was immunoSEQ multiplex PCR, while the TCRdb copy is restricted to in-frame clones and leaves out a portion. Of about 200,000 clones listed, 84% are singletons. The sample was peripheral blood. The receptors derive from a woman aged 80 or over with COVID-19, enrolled during active disease. Each CDR3 is given with its conserved first and last residue. The order of the fields is J gene, clone size, D gene, V gene, CDR3 DNA, CDR3 protein. D genes are given only for firm matches. The listing skips clone size in some rows; elsewhere it reads once, few, many or a size class.

>TRBJ1-4|NA|TRBD1|TRBV2
TGTGCCAGCAGTGGGCAGGGGGCGCGGAATGAAAAACTGTTTTTT
CASSGQGARNEKLFF
>TRBJ2-3|NA|NA|TRBV28
TGTGCCAGCAGTTCGCGAGATACGCAGTATTTT
CASSSRDTQYF
>TRBJ2-5|NA|TRBD1|TRBV5-1
TGCGCCAGCAGGCCCGACAGGGAAGAGACCCAGTACTTC
CASRPDREETQYF
>TRBJ2-1|once|NA|TRBV5-1
TGCGCCAGCAGCTTGGGTCACACAGGGAGGGGTGGCGGGGACTACAATGAGCAGTTCTTC
CASSLGHTGRGGGDYNEQFF
>TRBJ2-1|NA|NA|TRBV5-4
TGTGCCAGCAGCTTGGGGGCAGGGGACAATGAGCAGTTCTTC
CASSLGAGDNEQFF
>TRBJ1-1|NA|NA|TRBV5-1
TGCGCCAGCAGCTTGGGCGCCAGGGTGGCCACTGAAGCTTTCTTT
CASSLGARVATEAFF
>TRBJ1-2|NA|NA|TRBV3-1/TRBV3-2
TGTGCCAGCTCCCGGGACTCTTATGGCTACACCTTC
CASSRDSYGYTF
>TRBJ2-5|NA|TRBD2|TRBV7-3
TGTGCCAGCAGCCCGAGCGGGGGCAACCAAGAGACCCAGTACTTC
CASSPSGGNQETQYF
>TRBJ2-3|NA|TRBD2|TRBV11-2
TGTGCCAGCAGCTTAGTTTCTAGCGGGAGCACAGATACGCAGTATTTT
CASSLVSSGSTDTQYF
>TRBJ1-3|few|NA|TRBV7-9
TGTGCCAGCGGAGGGTGGGTGAACTCTGGAAACACCATATATTTT
CASGGWVNSGNTIYF
>TRBJ1-1|NA|NA|TRBV5-5
TGTGCCAGCTCCACCGGCACTGAAGCTTTCTTT
CASSTGTEAFF
>TRBJ1-1|few|TRBD1|TRBV5-5
TGTGCCAGCAGCAACAGGGGTGTGAACACTGAAGCTTTCTTT
CASSNRGVNTEAFF
>TRBJ1-5|NA|NA|TRBV25-1
TGTGCCAGCAGTGAATCGGGAGAGAATCAGCCCCAGCATTTT
CASSESGENQPQHF
>TRBJ1-1|NA|NA|TRBV7-8
TGTGCCAGCAGCCCGGGGGGGCGGAACACTGAAGCTTTCTTT
CASSPGGRNTEAFF
>TRBJ2-2|once|NA|TRBV3-1/TRBV3-2
TGTGCCAGCAGCCAAGCTCCCACCGGGGAGCTGTTTTTT
CASSQAPTGELFF
>TRBJ1-6|NA|NA|TRBV27
TGTGCCAGCAGTTTAGACTGGTCCTATAATTCACCCCTCCACTTT
CASSLDWSYNSPLHF
>TRBJ2-3|NA|NA|TRBV9
TGTGCCAGCAGCGCCCACACAGATACGCAGTATTTT
CASSAHTDTQYF
>TRBJ1-1|NA|TRBD1|TRBV5-1
TGCGCCAGCAGAGGACAGGGCGGGATGAACACTGAAGCTTTCTTT
CASRGQGGMNTEAFF
>TRBJ1-5|NA|NA|TRBV28
TGTGCCAGCAGAGGCCAGGGGTATAGCAATCAGCCCCAGCATTTT
CASRGQGYSNQPQHF
>TRBJ2-5|NA|NA|TRBV2
TGTGCCAGCAAGATGGCCGGGAGTTGGGAGACCCAGTACTTC
CASKMAGSWETQYF
>TRBJ2-7|NA|TRBD1|TRBV5-1
TGCGCCAGCAGCTCGCTAGGGACAGCCGAGCAGTACTTC
CASSSLGTAEQYF
>TRBJ2-2|NA|NA|TRBV3-1/TRBV3-2
TGTGCCAGCAGCCAGGGGGGGGGCCCGAACACCGGGGAGCTGTTTTTT
CASSQGGGPNTGELFF
>TRBJ1-3|NA|NA|TRBV7-6
TGTGCCAGCAGCTTAGGGGGAGCGTATGGAAACACCATATATTTT
CASSLGGAYGNTIYF
>TRBJ1-2|NA|TRBD1|TRBV6-5
TGTGCCAGCAGGGACAGGGGACAGGGAAGCTATGGCTACACCTTC
CASRDRGQGSYGYTF
>TRBJ2-3|NA|TRBD1|TRBV7-6
TGTGCCAGCAGCTTAGGTACAGGGGGCGAAGATACGCAGTATTTT
CASSLGTGGEDTQYF
>TRBJ1-4|NA|NA|TRBV7-9
TGTGCCGTCAGCTCAAAAACGGGAGGACAAGAAAAACTGTTTTTT
CAVSSKTGGQEKLFF
>TRBJ1-1|NA|NA|TRBV18
TGTGCCAGCTCACCACAGAGAGGGGAAGCTTTCTTT
CASSPQRGEAFF
>TRBJ1-1|NA|NA|TRBV12-3/TRBV12-4
TGTGCCAGCAGTTTCTCAGCGAGCTTGGAAGCTTTCTTT
CASSFSASLEAFF
>TRBJ2-3|NA|NA|TRBV5-4
TGTGCCAGCAGCTTGGCAGGGGCAAGGACAGATACGCAGTATTTT
CASSLAGARTDTQYF
>TRBJ1-1|few|NA|TRBV20-1
TGCAGTGCTCCCTCACAGTATGAAGCTTTCTTT
CSAPSQYEAFF
>TRBJ1-6|NA|NA|TRBV6-5
TGTGCAGGTCGCTTGGGGTTGGGAGGGTCACCCCTCCACTTT
CAGRLGLGGSPLHF
>TRBJ1-1|NA|NA|TRBV5-1
TGCGCCAGCAGCCCGGACAGATGGACTGAAGCTTTCTTT
CASSPDRWTEAFF
>TRBJ1-5|NA|NA|TRBV27
TGTGCCAGCAGTCCATTTGCAGGGTTACATCAGCCCCAGCATTTT
CASSPFAGLHQPQHF
>TRBJ1-5|NA|NA|TRBV7-2
TGTGCCAGCAGCTTGGGCGCAGGGGCCGGTCGGCCCCAGCATTTT
CASSLGAGAGRPQHF
>TRBJ1-5|once|TRBD1|TRBV19
TGTGCCAGTAGTCCTGACAGGGGGCCGGGTCAGCCCCAGCATTTT
CASSPDRGPGQPQHF
>TRBJ1-1|NA|NA|TRBV5-1
TGCGCCAGCAGCTTGGCTAGTAGTGGGTCTGAAGCTTTCTTT
CASSLASSGSEAFF
>TRBJ2-1|NA|NA|TRBV5-4
TGTGCCAGCAGGGCGGGTGGAGGGGCGAGCTCCTACAATGAGCAGTTCTTC
CASRAGGGASSYNEQFF